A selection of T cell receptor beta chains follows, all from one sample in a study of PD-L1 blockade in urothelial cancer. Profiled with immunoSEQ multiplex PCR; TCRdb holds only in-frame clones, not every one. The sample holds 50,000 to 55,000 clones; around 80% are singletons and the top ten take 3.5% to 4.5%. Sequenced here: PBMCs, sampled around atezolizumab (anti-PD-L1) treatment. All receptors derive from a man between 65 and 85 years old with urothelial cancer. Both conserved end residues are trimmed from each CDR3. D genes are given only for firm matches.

CDR3aa: ASRGRQNTGELF
v_gene: TRBV4-3
d_gene: -
j_gene: TRBJ2-2

CDR3aa: ASSLLAGQETQY
v_gene: TRBV5-4
d_gene: TRBD2
j_gene: TRBJ2-5

CDR3aa: AISVGLGTSGNNEQF
v_gene: TRBV10-3
d_gene: TRBD2
j_gene: TRBJ2-1

CDR3aa: ASSLDRTSGYT
v_gene: TRBV7-3
d_gene: TRBD1
j_gene: TRBJ1-2

CDR3aa: ASRDQQGGQPQH
v_gene: TRBV19
d_gene: -
j_gene: TRBJ1-5

CDR3aa: ASAGVTDTQY
v_gene: TRBV10-3
d_gene: TRBD2
j_gene: TRBJ2-3

CDR3aa: ASSLEGRGLSPLH
v_gene: TRBV5-1
d_gene: TRBD1
j_gene: TRBJ1-6

CDR3aa: ASSFGALGGGPYNEQF
v_gene: TRBV12-1
d_gene: -
j_gene: TRBJ2-1

CDR3aa: ASSYEGALEAF
v_gene: TRBV6-5
d_gene: TRBD1
j_gene: TRBJ1-1

CDR3aa: ATSRAQGAYGYT
v_gene: TRBV15
d_gene: TRBD1
j_gene: TRBJ1-2

CDR3aa: SVARGNTEAF
v_gene: TRBV29-1
d_gene: -
j_gene: TRBJ1-1

CDR3aa: ASSYSRAGGANVLT
v_gene: TRBV6-6
d_gene: -
j_gene: TRBJ2-6

CDR3aa: AWIGQAGNSPLH
v_gene: TRBV30
d_gene: TRBD1
j_gene: TRBJ1-6

CDR3aa: ASSQDKGRSEAF
v_gene: TRBV4-3
d_gene: -
j_gene: TRBJ1-1

CDR3aa: ASSSLAGGPADTQY
v_gene: TRBV28
d_gene: TRBD2
j_gene: TRBJ2-3

CDR3aa: ASSVGPQTYEQY
v_gene: TRBV9
d_gene: -
j_gene: TRBJ2-7

CDR3aa: ASSQETSGGVDTQY
v_gene: TRBV4-1
d_gene: TRBD2
j_gene: TRBJ2-3

CDR3aa: ASNSGTGNYGYT
v_gene: TRBV19
d_gene: TRBD1
j_gene: TRBJ1-2

CDR3aa: ASSGPKGVGGNTGELF
v_gene: TRBV9
d_gene: -
j_gene: TRBJ2-2

CDR3aa: ASRALTGINTEAF
v_gene: TRBV2
d_gene: TRBD1
j_gene: TRBJ1-1

CDR3aa: ASSQRQGFLSGELF
v_gene: TRBV4-3
d_gene: TRBD1
j_gene: TRBJ2-2

CDR3aa: ASSPGRGNSPLH
v_gene: TRBV18
d_gene: -
j_gene: TRBJ1-6

CDR3aa: ASSLGRGGFSRATDTQY
v_gene: TRBV11-3
d_gene: -
j_gene: TRBJ2-3

CDR3aa: ASSLDGQGASGANVLT
v_gene: TRBV7-3
d_gene: TRBD1
j_gene: TRBJ2-6

CDR3aa: ASGTGSNTEAF
v_gene: TRBV7-8
d_gene: TRBD1
j_gene: TRBJ1-1

CDR3aa: ASSPLPSGGYNEQF
v_gene: TRBV18
d_gene: TRBD2
j_gene: TRBJ2-1

CDR3aa: AAPSADGEYQETQY
v_gene: TRBV15
d_gene: -
j_gene: TRBJ2-5

CDR3aa: SVDRPDRIGADTQY
v_gene: TRBV29-1
d_gene: -
j_gene: TRBJ2-3

CDR3aa: ANARGPSYEQY
v_gene: TRBV6-1
d_gene: -
j_gene: TRBJ2-7

CDR3aa: ASSYHRGAEAF
v_gene: TRBV6-6
d_gene: TRBD1
j_gene: TRBJ1-1

CDR3aa: AISASGIPGNTIY
v_gene: TRBV10-3
d_gene: -
j_gene: TRBJ1-3

CDR3aa: ASSLEIAGAHEQF
v_gene: TRBV5-1
d_gene: TRBD2
j_gene: TRBJ2-1

CDR3aa: ASSSPARGNTIY
v_gene: TRBV27
d_gene: -
j_gene: TRBJ1-3

CDR3aa: ASSLDSGLDYEQY
v_gene: TRBV11-2
d_gene: TRBD2
j_gene: TRBJ2-7

CDR3aa: ASSQTSGTPTGELF
v_gene: TRBV9
d_gene: TRBD2
j_gene: TRBJ2-2

CDR3aa: ASSQRTGATEAF
v_gene: TRBV9
d_gene: TRBD1
j_gene: TRBJ1-1

CDR3aa: ASSPRTSDYNEQF
v_gene: TRBV7-2
d_gene: TRBD2
j_gene: TRBJ2-1

CDR3aa: ASSQVEGYNQPQH
v_gene: TRBV4-1
d_gene: -
j_gene: TRBJ1-5

CDR3aa: ASSLSYGRADSYEQY
v_gene: TRBV11-3
d_gene: TRBD2
j_gene: TRBJ2-7

CDR3aa: ASSQDRAGGANQPQH
v_gene: TRBV4-3
d_gene: TRBD1
j_gene: TRBJ1-5

CDR3aa: ASSIGQGAYEQY
v_gene: TRBV19
d_gene: -
j_gene: TRBJ2-7

CDR3aa: AWRGGRAGNEQF
v_gene: TRBV30
d_gene: TRBD2
j_gene: TRBJ2-1

CDR3aa: ASSPGLALGGELF
v_gene: TRBV9
d_gene: TRBD2
j_gene: TRBJ2-2

CDR3aa: ASSYRGGNQPQH
v_gene: TRBV5-5
d_gene: TRBD1
j_gene: TRBJ1-5

CDR3aa: ASRGGGGSSYEQY
v_gene: TRBV5-6
d_gene: TRBD2
j_gene: TRBJ2-7

CDR3aa: ASSQPGQYTEAF
v_gene: TRBV4-2
d_gene: -
j_gene: TRBJ1-1

CDR3aa: SVEERHGYT
v_gene: TRBV29-1
d_gene: -
j_gene: TRBJ1-2

CDR3aa: ASSLGQGRDGYT
v_gene: TRBV6-1
d_gene: TRBD1
j_gene: TRBJ1-2

CDR3aa: ASSTGTGFT
v_gene: TRBV6-5
d_gene: TRBD1
j_gene: TRBJ1-2